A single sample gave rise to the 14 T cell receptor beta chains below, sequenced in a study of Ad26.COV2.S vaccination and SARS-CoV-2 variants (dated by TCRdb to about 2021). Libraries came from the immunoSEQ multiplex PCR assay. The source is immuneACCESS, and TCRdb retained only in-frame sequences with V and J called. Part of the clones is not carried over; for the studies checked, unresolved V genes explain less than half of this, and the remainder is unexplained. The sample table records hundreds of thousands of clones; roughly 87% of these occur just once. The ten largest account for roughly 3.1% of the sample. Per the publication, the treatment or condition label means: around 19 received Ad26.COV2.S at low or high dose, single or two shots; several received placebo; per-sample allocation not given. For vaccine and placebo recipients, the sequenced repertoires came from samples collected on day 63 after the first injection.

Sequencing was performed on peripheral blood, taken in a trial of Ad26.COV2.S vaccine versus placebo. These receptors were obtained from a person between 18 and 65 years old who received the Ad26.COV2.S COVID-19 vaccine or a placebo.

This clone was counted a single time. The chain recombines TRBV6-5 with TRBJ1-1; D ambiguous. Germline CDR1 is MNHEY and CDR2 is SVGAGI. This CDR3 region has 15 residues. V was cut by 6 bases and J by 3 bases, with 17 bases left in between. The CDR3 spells CASRTSGEVDTEAFF. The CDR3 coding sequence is TGTGCCAGCAGGACGTCCGGGGAGGTAGACACTGAAGCTTTCTTT.

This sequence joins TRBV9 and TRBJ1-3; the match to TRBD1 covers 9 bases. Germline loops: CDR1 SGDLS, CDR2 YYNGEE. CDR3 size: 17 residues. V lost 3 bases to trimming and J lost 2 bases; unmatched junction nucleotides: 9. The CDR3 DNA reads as TGTGCCAGCAGCGGCAGACAGGGGGATAAACCTGGAAACACCATATATTTT. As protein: CASSGRQGDKPGNTIYF.

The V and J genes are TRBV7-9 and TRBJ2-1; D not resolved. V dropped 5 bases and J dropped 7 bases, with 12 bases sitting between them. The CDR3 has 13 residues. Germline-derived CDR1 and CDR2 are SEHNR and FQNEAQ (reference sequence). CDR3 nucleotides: TGTGCCAGCAGCCCGATAAGCCGGAATGAGCAGTTCTTC. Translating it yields CASSPISRNEQFF. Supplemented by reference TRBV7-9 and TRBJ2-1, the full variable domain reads DTGVSQNPRHKITKRGQNVTFRCDPISEHNRLYWYRQTLGQGPEFLTYFQNEAQLEKSRLLSDRFSAERPKGSFSTLEIQRTEQGDSAMYLCASSPISRNEQFFGPGTRLTVL.

The CDR3 loop is CSASGWNEQFF. As DNA, the CDR3 is TGCAGTGCATCAGGTTGGAATGAGCAGTTCTTC. V usage is TRBV20-1 and J usage is TRBJ2-1; D unresolved. This CDR3 is built from 11 residues. Germline assignment: CDR1 DFQATT and CDR2 SNEGSKA (reference sequence). V was clipped by 6 bases and J by 7 bases, with 10 bases between them.

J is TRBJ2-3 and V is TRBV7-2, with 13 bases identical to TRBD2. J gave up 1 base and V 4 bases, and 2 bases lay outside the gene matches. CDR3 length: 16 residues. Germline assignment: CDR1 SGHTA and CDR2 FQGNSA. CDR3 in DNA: TGTGCCAGCAGCTCAGGACTAGCGGGGGGCACAGATACGCAGTATTTT. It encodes CASSSGLAGGTDTQYF.

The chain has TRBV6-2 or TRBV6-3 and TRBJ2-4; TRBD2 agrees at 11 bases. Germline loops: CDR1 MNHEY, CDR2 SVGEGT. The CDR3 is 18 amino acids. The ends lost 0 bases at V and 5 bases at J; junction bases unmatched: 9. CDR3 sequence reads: CASSYSREAGLAENIQYF. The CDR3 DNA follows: TGTGCCAGCAGTTACTCGAGGGAGGCGGGACTAGCGGAAAACATTCAGTACTTC.

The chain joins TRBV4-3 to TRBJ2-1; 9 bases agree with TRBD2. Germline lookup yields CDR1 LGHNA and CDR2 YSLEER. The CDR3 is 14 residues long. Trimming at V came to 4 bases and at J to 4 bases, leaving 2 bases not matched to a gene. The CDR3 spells CASSPGLAYNEQFF. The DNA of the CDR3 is TGCGCCAGCAGCCCGGGACTAGCTTACAATGAGCAGTTCTTC.

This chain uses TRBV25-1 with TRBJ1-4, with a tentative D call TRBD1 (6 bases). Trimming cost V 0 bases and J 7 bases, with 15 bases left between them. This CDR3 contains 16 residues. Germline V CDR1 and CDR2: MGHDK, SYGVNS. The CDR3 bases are TGTGCCAGCAGTGAATATGGGGGGGGCGAAACTGAAAAACTGTTTTTT. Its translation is CASSEYGGGETEKLFF. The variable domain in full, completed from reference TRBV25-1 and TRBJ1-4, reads EADIYQTPRYLVIGTGKKITLECSQTMGHDKMYWYQQDPGMELHLIHYSYGVNSTEKGDLSSESTVSRIRTEHFPLTLESARPSHTSQYLCASSEYGGGETEKLFFGSGTQLSVL.

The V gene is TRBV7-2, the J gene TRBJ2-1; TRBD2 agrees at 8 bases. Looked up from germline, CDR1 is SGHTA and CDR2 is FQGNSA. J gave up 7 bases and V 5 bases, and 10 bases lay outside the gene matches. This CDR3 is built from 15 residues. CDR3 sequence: CASSLLGGAANEQFF. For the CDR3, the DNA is TGTGCCAGCAGCCTGCTCGGGGGGGCAGCAAATGAGCAGTTCTTC.

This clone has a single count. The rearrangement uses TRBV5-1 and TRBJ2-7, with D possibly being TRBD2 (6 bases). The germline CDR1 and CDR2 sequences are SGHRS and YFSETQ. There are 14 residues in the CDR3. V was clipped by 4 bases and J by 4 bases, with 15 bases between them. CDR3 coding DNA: TGCGCCAGCAGCCTCCGGGGACTCGGGTACGAGCAGTACTTC. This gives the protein CASSLRGLGYEQYF.

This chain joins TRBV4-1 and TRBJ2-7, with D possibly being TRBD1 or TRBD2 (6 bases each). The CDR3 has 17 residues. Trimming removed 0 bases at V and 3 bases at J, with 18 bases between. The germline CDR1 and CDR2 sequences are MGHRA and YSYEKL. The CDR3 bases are TGCGCCAGCAGCCAAGAAGGAGGGACACCGAGGGACTACGAGCAGTACTTC. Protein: CASSQEGGTPRDYEQYF.

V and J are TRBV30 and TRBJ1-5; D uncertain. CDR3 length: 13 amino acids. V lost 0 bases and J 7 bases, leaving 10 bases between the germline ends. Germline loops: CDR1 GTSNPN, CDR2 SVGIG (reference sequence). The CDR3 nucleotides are TGTGCCTGGAGTGTACTAACAGCCCAGCCCCAGCATTTT. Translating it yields CAWSVLTAQPQHF.

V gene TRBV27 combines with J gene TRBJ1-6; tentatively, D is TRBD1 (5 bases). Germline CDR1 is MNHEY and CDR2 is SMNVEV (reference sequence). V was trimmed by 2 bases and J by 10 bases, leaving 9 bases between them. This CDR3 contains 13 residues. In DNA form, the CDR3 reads TGTGCCAGCAGTTTACGGGGGAGCTCACCCCTCCACTTT. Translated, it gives CASSLRGSSPLHF.

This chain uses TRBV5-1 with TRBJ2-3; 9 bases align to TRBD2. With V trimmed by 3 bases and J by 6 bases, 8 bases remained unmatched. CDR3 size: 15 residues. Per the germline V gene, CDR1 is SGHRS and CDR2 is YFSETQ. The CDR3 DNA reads TGCGCCAGCAGCTCGACTAGCGGCCCCGGCGATACGCAGTATTTT. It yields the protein CASSSTSGPGDTQYF.